This T cell receptor (beta chain) was obtained from a study of T-cell reconstitution after alpha-beta-depleted transplantation in children. Study findings and constraints: Some patients showed high day-60 TCRbeta diversity, which derived from surviving recipient T cells and thymic progenitors. T-cell numbers and diversity, one year after transplant, stemmed largely from T cells that were newly produced. Reports say that about two months after transplant, the alpha-beta T cells came out of several hundred graft clones that had expanded.

This clonotype has more than one count but fewer than ten. What it recognizes is unknown. Looked up from germline, CDR1 is ENHRY and CDR2 is SYGVKD. V shed 10 bases and J shed 5 bases, with 23 bases lying between them. The CDR3 consists of 15 residues. Researchers prepared the TCRbeta library using unique molecular identifiers, the study reports. TCRdb re-called the PCR reads through MiXCR, storing one row per CDR3 protein. The sample shows about 830,000 distinct CDR3 sequences, roughly 15% of them seen only once. The sequences come from PBMCs, mostly from graft donor cells, collected 360 days after TCRalphabeta/CD19-depleted stem cell transplant. This TCR derives from a male patient aged 5 to 17 who had a stem cell transplant for acute lymphoblastic leukemia, so the T cells may come from the graft donor. This chain uses TRBV10-3 with TRBJ1-1, with D tentatively TRBD1 (5 bases). CDR3 in amino acids: CATETIRGVYTEAFF. DNA for the CDR3: TGTGCCACAGAGACGATTCGAGGGGTATATACTGAAGCTTTCTTT.